The rows below give T cell receptor beta chains drawn from one sample of a study of T cells in Graves' hyperthyroidism and ophthalmopathy. TCRdb re-analysed the multiplex PCR reads in MiXCR, keeping a single row per CDR3 protein. The sample consists of 250,000 to 350,000 distinct CDR3 sequences, about 17% of them appearing once. Sequenced material: blood. All receptors come from a woman aged 55-69 years with Graves' ophthalmopathy. Both conserved end residues are part of each CDR3. The D gene is left open where the match is weak. For some rows the clone size is stated as once, few or many, or as a class when expanded; others skip it.

TRBV19	many	TRBJ1-5	-	CASSATSTQPQHF	TGTGCCAGTAGTGCGACCAGCACTCAGCCCCAGCATTTT
TRBV7-9	many	TRBJ2-7	TRBD1	CASSPNTGAYEQYF	TGTGCCAGCAGCCCTAACACAGGGGCCTACGAGCAGTACTTC
TRBV3-1	many	TRBJ1-1	-	CASSPGGWVTEAFF	TGTGCCAGCAGCCCGGGAGGGTGGGTTACAGAAGCTTTCTTT
TRBV6-5	-	TRBJ2-1	-	CASSLYLAGEPLGSYNEQFF	TGTGCCAGCTCGCTCTACTTAGCAGGGGAACCCCTAGGCTCCTACAATGAGCAGTTCTTC
TRBV5-1	many	TRBJ1-5	-	CASSPSGQPQHF	TGCGCCAGCAGCCCATCAGGTCAGCCCCAGCATTTT
TRBV5-1	-	TRBJ2-5	TRBD2	CASSRQRGVQETQYF	TGCGCCAGCAGCCGTCAGCGGGGGGTCCAAGAGACCCAGTACTTC
TRBV6-6	many	TRBJ2-2	-	CASSYSGRIDTGELFF	TGTGCCAGCAGTTACTCCGGGCGGATAGACACCGGGGAGCTGTTTTTT
TRBV20-1	-	TRBJ2-1	TRBD2	CSLGGDLYNEQLF	TGCAGCCTCGGGGGGGACCTCTACAATGAGCAGCTCTTC
TRBV5-1	few	TRBJ2-5	-	CASSFSVRETQYF	TGCGCCAGCAGCTTTTCAGTTAGGGAGACCCAGTACTTC
TRBV9	-	TRBJ2-2	TRBD1	CASSTSGTGGPGELFF	TGTGCCAGCAGCACATCCGGGACAGGGGGTCCCGGGGAGCTGTTTTTT
TRBV19	-	TRBJ2-3	-	CASLGRTDTQYF	TGTGCCAGTTTGGGGCGCACAGATACGCAGTATTTT
TRBV29-1	many	TRBJ2-2	-	CSVEEVRCRTGELFF	TGCAGCGTTGAAGAGGTTAGGTGTCGGACCGGGGAGCTGTTTTTT
TRBV3-1	many	TRBJ2-1	-	CASSDFGRNDNEQFF	TGTGCCAGCAGCGATTTCGGGCGGAATGACAATGAGCAGTTCTTC
TRBV19	-	TRBJ2-4	-	CASSRSGAYGIQYF	TGTGCCAGTAGTAGGTCAGGGGCATATGGCATTCAGTACTTC
TRBV29-1	many	TRBJ2-3	-	CSVGVGSVTDTQYF	TGCAGCGTTGGAGTGGGTAGTGTCACAGATACGCAGTATTTT
TRBV28	-	TRBJ2-1	TRBD2	CASSKGLAGNEQFF	TGTGCCAGCAGCAAGGGACTAGCGGGCAATGAGCAGTTCTTC
TRBV19	few	TRBJ2-7	TRBD1	CASSRKGQLYEQYF	TGTGCCAGTAGTAGAAAGGGACAGCTCTACGAGCAGTACTTC
TRBV18	many	TRBJ2-4	-	CASSLTPVDIQYF	TGTGCCAGCTCACTAACTCCAGTCGACATTCAGTACTTC
TRBV5-6	few	TRBJ2-4	TRBD2	CASSRLAGGRGIQYF	TGTGCCAGCAGCCGACTAGCGGGAGGCCGGGGCATTCAGTACTTC
TRBV6-2/TRBV6-3	many	TRBJ2-7	TRBD1	CASSRDSFSYEQYF	TGTGCCAGCAGTCGGGACAGCTTTTCCTACGAGCAGTACTTC
TRBV2	many	TRBJ2-7	-	CASSDTESYEQYF	TGTGCCAGCAGTGATACAGAATCCTACGAGCAGTACTTC
TRBV15	few	TRBJ2-7	TRBD1	CATTPGTGLPGEQYF	TGTGCCACTACCCCCGGGACAGGGCTTCCTGGGGAGCAGTACTTC
TRBV6-1	many	TRBJ1-1	-	CASSSGSTEAFF	TGTGCCAGCAGTTCGGGGAGCACTGAAGCTTTCTTT
TRBV29-1	-	TRBJ1-2	-	CSVGGTPTNYGYTF	TGCAGCGTTGGGGGGACGCCTACTAACTATGGCTACACCTTC
TRBV9	few	TRBJ2-1	TRBD1	CASSEGQGLYNEQFF	TGTGCCAGCAGCGAGGGACAGGGACTCTACAATGAGCAGTTCTTC
TRBV7-2	-	TRBJ1-1	-	CASRGGAGNTEAFF	TGTGCCAGCAGGGGGGGGGCGGGGAACACTGAAGCTTTCTTT
TRBV11-3	many	TRBJ2-7	-	CASSLRSGTSYEQYF	TGTGCCAGCAGCTTGCGGTCAGGAACCTCCTACGAGCAGTACTTC
TRBV29-1	few	TRBJ1-1	TRBD1	CSVGEGALNTEAFF	TGCAGCGTTGGAGAGGGGGCCCTGAACACTGAAGCTTTCTTT
TRBV7-2	many	TRBJ2-2	-	CASSLWWRDNTGELFF	TGTGCCAGCAGCTTATGGTGGCGGGACAACACCGGGGAGCTGTTTTTT
TRBV20-1	many	TRBJ1-5	-	CSVRGRDGGQHF	TGCAGTGTTAGAGGCAGGGATGGTGGTCAGCATTTT
TRBV18	many	TRBJ2-3	TRBD2	CASSPGGSTDTQYF	TGTGCCAGCAGCCCGGGAGGGAGCACAGATACGCAGTATTTT
TRBV2	many	TRBJ1-2	-	CASSVAESFYGYTF	TGTGCCAGCAGTGTTGCGGAGTCCTTCTATGGCTACACCTTC
TRBV5-1	many	TRBJ1-6	-	CASSLYGSSYNSPLHF	TGCGCCAGCAGCTTGTACGGGAGCTCCTATAATTCACCCCTCCACTTT
TRBV27	-	TRBJ1-5	-	CASSSGPGALNQPQHF	TGTGCCAGCAGTTCCGGGCCCGGGGCTCTTAATCAGCCCCAGCATTTT
TRBV5-1	few	TRBJ1-1	-	CASLLGGLADTEAFF	TGCGCCAGCCTCTTGGGGGGCCTCGCGGACACTGAAGCTTTCTTT
TRBV7-2	many	TRBJ2-1	-	CASSTGGRDNEQFF	TGTGCCAGCAGCACGGGTGGACGGGACAATGAGCAGTTCTTC
TRBV20-1	-	TRBJ2-7	TRBD1	CSARRTGYEQYF	TGCAGTGCTAGGAGGACAGGATACGAGCAGTACTTC
TRBV12-3/TRBV12-4	-	TRBJ2-5	TRBD2	CASSSGLAGGETQYF	TGTGCCAGCAGTTCAGGACTAGCGGGTGGGGAGACCCAGTACTTC
TRBV28	many	TRBJ1-4	-	CASSSGFPTNEKLFF	TGTGCCAGCAGTTCCGGGTTCCCAACTAATGAAAAACTGTTTTTT
TRBV4-3	-	TRBJ1-4	-	CASSPRETWEVNEKLFF	TGCGCCAGCAGCCCAAGGGAAACATGGGAGGTCAATGAAAAACTGTTTTTT
TRBV7-9	-	TRBJ2-1	TRBD1	CASSKGNRGNEQFF	TGTGCCAGCAGCAAAGGTAACAGGGGAAATGAGCAGTTCTTC
TRBV12-3/TRBV12-4	few	TRBJ1-2	TRBD1	CASSPTGDSALGYTF	TGTGCCAGCAGTCCGACAGGGGACTCCGCGCTCGGCTACACCTTC
TRBV5-1	-	TRBJ1-5	-	CASSPTWPIGDQPQHF	TGCGCCAGCAGCCCGACTTGGCCGATTGGAGATCAGCCCCAGCATTTT
TRBV9	-	TRBJ2-1	-	CASSVEGISYNEQFF	TGTGCCAGCAGCGTAGAGGGGATCTCCTACAATGAGCAGTTCTTC
TRBV28	many	TRBJ2-3	-	CASSLLRVGFMRDTDTQYF	TGTGCCAGCAGTTTACTCAGGGTTGGGTTTATGAGGGACACAGATACGCAGTATTTT
TRBV11-2	-	TRBJ2-3	-	CASGALDTQYF	TGTGCCAGCGGGGCGTTGGATACGCAGTATTTT
TRBV5-5	many	TRBJ1-1	-	CASSRRVTENTEAFF	TGTGCCAGCAGCCGGAGGGTCACAGAAAACACTGAAGCTTTCTTT
TRBV10-1	many	TRBJ2-1	TRBD2	CASSVAGAAYNEQFF	TGCGCCAGCAGTGTTGCGGGAGCGGCATACAATGAGCAGTTCTTC
TRBV7-2	-	TRBJ2-5	TRBD2	CASSPLQVAGDRRETQYF	TGTGCCAGCTCACCCTTACAGGTAGCGGGAGACCGTCGAGAGACCCAGTACTTC
TRBV28	many	TRBJ2-4	TRBD2	CASSGGGAWAKNIQYF	TGTGCCAGCAGTGGGGGAGGGGCATGGGCCAAAAACATTCAGTACTTC
TRBV6-1	many	TRBJ1-6	-	CASSSSMPGHGGNSPLHF	TGTGCCAGCAGTTCTTCAATGCCGGGACATGGGGGTAATTCACCCCTCCACTTT
TRBV6-2/TRBV6-3	few	TRBJ2-4	-	CASSYSEGAKNIQYF	TGTGCCAGCAGTTATTCGGAGGGGGCCAAAAACATTCAGTACTTC
TRBV4-3	few	TRBJ2-2	TRBD2	CASSQEFAGGAGELFF	TGCGCCAGCAGCCAAGAATTCGCGGGAGGGGCCGGGGAGCTGTTTTTT
TRBV6-5	many	TRBJ1-5	-	CASSYSTGQPQHF	TGTGCCAGCAGTTACTCGACCGGACAGCCCCAGCATTTT
TRBV7-2	few	TRBJ1-6	-	CASSWMWGEGSPLHF	TGTGCCAGCAGCTGGATGTGGGGGGAAGGATCACCCCTCCACTTT